This T cell receptor (beta chain) appears in the sequencing data of a study of Graves' ophthalmopathy and Graves' hyperthyroidism. Germline trimming cut 6 bases from V and 2 bases from J; bases unmatched to any gene: 11. The CDR3 consists of 16 residues. CDR1 is MNHEY and CDR2 is SVGAGI in the germline V gene. Using RNA transcripts, the TCR beta CDR3 regions were amplified. Investigators did first-round RT-PCR with HTBI primers, then second-round multiplex PCR. In TCRdb, the multiplex PCR reads were re-called with MiXCR into one record per CDR3 protein. This sample has approximately 37,000 distinct CDR3 sequences; over 40% occur once, and the top ten carry roughly 18%. This clonotype was counted ten times or more. Its antigen is still unknown. Whole-study findings and limits: A model built from 13 signatures distinguished ophthalmopathy from stable hyperthyroidism with around 91% sensitivity and 81.08% specificity.

Ophthalmopathic donors had moderate-to-severe activity, CAS ≥3 and NOSPECS ≥4, with disease that had lasted under 3 months. The chain carries TRBV6-5 and TRBJ2-5; 8 nucleotides match TRBD2. Specimen: peripheral blood. The TCR originated in an adult man with Graves' ophthalmopathy. The CDR3 is CASRLSPAGEQETQYF. The CDR3, as DNA: TGTGCCAGCAGACTAAGCCCAGCGGGGGAGCAAGAGACCCAGTACTTC.